This passage covers 22 T cell receptor beta chains from one sample sequenced in a study of siplizumab effects on memory and regulatory T cells. TCRdb's table, derived via immunoSEQ multiplex PCR, lists solely in-frame clones and lacks some. The sample yields roughly 100,000 clones, 90% to 95% seen once. Sequenced material: CD4+ T cells sorted from blood. These receptor sequences come from a human donor in good health.

The chain recombines TRBV6-1 with TRBJ1-5; tentative D call: TRBD1 (6 bases). The CDR3 runs to 15 residues. Trimming shortened V by 2 bases and J by 6 bases, and 14 bases separated the two germline ends. Germline CDR1 reads MNHNS; CDR2 reads SASEGT. CDR3 DNA: TGTGCCAGCAGTGAAAATACAGGGAGGAGTCAGCCCCAGCATTTT. Protein: CASSENTGRSQPQHF.

V gene TRBV28 combines with J gene TRBJ2-5, with D tentatively TRBD2 (5 bases). The CDR3 has 16 residues. V lost 7 bases and J 1 base, leaving 19 bases between the germline ends. CDR1 is MDHEN and CDR2 is SYDVKM in the germline V gene. Written as DNA, the CDR3 is TGTGCCAGCACACAGTCGGGGTGGGGTATCCAAGAGACCCAGTACTTC. It is translated as CASTQSGWGIQETQYF.

The genes are TRBV6-5 and TRBJ1-3; D is perhaps TRBD1 (6 bases). CDR1 and CDR2 (germline): MNHEY, SVGAGI. V was clipped by 4 bases and J by 0 bases, with 10 bases between them. The CDR3 sequence is 15 residues long. CDR3 in amino acids: CASSSPDSSGNTIYF. The CDR3 region has the DNA TGTGCCAGCAGTTCCCCGGACAGCTCTGGAAACACCATATATTTT.

CDR3: CASFSWRVNEQFF. The CDR3 nucleotides read TGTGCCAGCTTTAGTTGGCGGGTGAATGAGCAGTTCTTC. This rearrangement joins TRBV11-2 to TRBJ2-1, with D maybe TRBD2 (5 bases). The CDR3 loop spans 13 amino acids. Germline V gives CDR1 SGHAT, CDR2 FQNNGV. V lost 8 bases and J lost 7, with 15 bases in between.

The genes are TRBV29-1 and TRBJ2-5; TRBD2 aligns across 12 bases. The germline V gene has CDR1 SQVTM and CDR2 ANQGSEA. CDR3 length: 15 residues. Unmatched junction bases numbered 10, after V lost 6 bases and J lost 5 bases. CDR3 residues: CSVRASGRAAETQYF. The CDR3 nucleotides are TGCAGCGTAAGGGCTAGCGGGAGGGCCGCTGAGACCCAGTACTTC.

V is TRBV28 and J is TRBJ1-3; D call uncertain. Germline V CDR1 and CDR2: MDHEN, SYDVKM. V was pared by 7 bases and J by 4 bases, with 20 bases between. The CDR3 is 16 residues long. CDR3 in DNA: TGTGCCAGCACCCCTTCGAGGGCGTCCGGGGGAAACACCATATATTTT. It translates to CASTPSRASGGNTIYF.

The chain carries TRBV7-8 and TRBJ1-4, with TRBD1 matching 7 bases. The CDR3 runs to 17 residues. The germline V gene encodes CDR1 SGHVS and CDR2 FQNEAQ. V lost 2 bases, J lost 3 bases, and 9 bases stayed unmatched. This CDR3 reads CASSLYQRGLANEKLFF. The CDR3, as DNA: TGTGCCAGCAGCTTATACCAAAGGGGGCTGGCTAATGAAAAACTGTTTTTT.

The V call is TRBV7-3, the J call TRBJ2-3; D gene ambiguous. V lost 5 bases and J lost 3, with 6 bases in between. The CDR3 has 12 residues. Per the germline V gene, CDR1 is SGHTA and CDR2 is FQGTGA. CDR3 DNA sequence: TGTGCCAGCAGCCTACCAACAGATACGCAGTATTTT. As protein: CASSLPTDTQYF.

This chain uses TRBV4-1 with TRBJ2-7, with 8 bases lining up with TRBD2. The J segment lost 3 bases and the V segment lost 2 bases, leaving 6 bases of the junction unmatched. Germline V CDR1 and CDR2: MGHRA, YSYEKL. The CDR3 loop spans 15 amino acids. In nucleotides, the CDR3 is TGCGCCAGCAGCCAAACTAGCGGAATACTCTACGAGCAGTACTTC. Translated, it gives CASSQTSGILYEQYF.

The CDR3: CASSLSSPGPGQKLFF. In nucleotides, the CDR3 is TGTGCCAGCAGCTTATCATCTCCCGGACCGGGACAAAAACTGTTTTTT. This rearrangement joins TRBV7-6 to TRBJ1-4, with a weak D call TRBD1 (5 bases). Between the trimmed V and J ends, which lost 2 bases and 9 bases, there was a span of 19 bases. The CDR3 covers 16 residues. Germline values: CDR1 SGHVS, CDR2 FNYEAQ.

The chain recombines TRBV15 with TRBJ1-5; no clear D. V was pared by 0 bases and J by 11 bases, with 11 bases between. CDR3 length: 13 amino acids. The germline V gene encodes CDR1 LNHNV and CDR2 YYDKDF (reference sequence). Here the CDR3 reads CATSRERQSAQHF. CDR3 in DNA: TGTGCCACCAGCAGAGAGAGGCAATCGGCCCAGCATTTT.

CDR3 sequence reads: CASNLGLQSEQFF. The CDR3 coding sequence is TGTGCCAGCAACCTAGGACTACAAAGTGAGCAGTTCTTC. This chain uses TRBV7-8 with TRBJ2-1; D perhaps matches TRBD2 (6 bases). Trimming removed 7 bases at V and 9 bases at J, with 16 bases between. The germline V gene has CDR1 SGHVS and CDR2 FQNEAQ. The CDR3 length is 13 residues.

The chain is built from TRBV11-2 and TRBJ2-7; D not certain. Germline V lookup: CDR1 SGHAT, CDR2 FQNNGV. V was trimmed by 0 bases and J by 2 bases, leaving 11 bases between them. CDR3 size: 15 residues. The CDR3: CASSLEMWGAYEQYF. CDR3 sequence (DNA): TGTGCCAGCAGCTTAGAAATGTGGGGTGCCTACGAGCAGTACTTC.

The chain couples TRBV7-9 to TRBJ1-2; D perhaps matches TRBD1 (5 bases). This CDR3 has 14 residues. In germline, CDR1 is SEHNR, CDR2 FQNEAQ (reference sequence). The V and J ends lost 1 base and 8 bases respectively, with 14 bases between them. The CDR3 reads CASSLEVPGDGYTF. In DNA, the CDR3 is TGTGCCAGCAGCTTAGAAGTTCCTGGGGACGGCTACACCTTC. Using reference TRBV7-9 and TRBJ1-2 for the parts outside the CDR3, the full variable domain is DTGVSQNPRHKITKRGQNVTFRCDPISEHNRLYWYRQTLGQGPEFLTYFQNEAQLEKSRLLSDRFSAERPKGSFSTLEIQRTEQGDSAMYLCASSLEVPGDGYTFGSGTRLTVV.

The V and J genes are TRBV30 and TRBJ1-5; TRBD1 matches 9 bases. CDR1 and CDR2 from the germline V gene are GTSNPN and SVGIG (reference sequence). The CDR3 has 14 amino acids. V gave up 2 bases and J gave up 6 bases; unmatched junction bases: 5. The chain's CDR3 is CAWSSDRGGQPQHF. Written as DNA, the CDR3 is TGTGCCTGGAGTTCGGACAGGGGCGGTCAGCCCCAGCATTTT.

The chain is built from TRBV29-1 and TRBJ2-3, with TRBD2 matching over 8 bases. The junction had 2 bases not matched to a gene; V was cut back by 6 bases and J by 0 bases. This CDR3 comprises 13 residues. Germline V gives CDR1 SQVTM, CDR2 ANQGSEA. CDR3: CSVSGGSTDTQYF. The CDR3 bases are TGCAGCGTAAGCGGGGGCAGCACAGATACGCAGTATTTT.

The chain joins TRBV28 to TRBJ2-2, with TRBD2 identical over 11 bases. This CDR3 has 15 amino acids. V shed 6 bases, J shed 5 bases, and the junction held 5 bases outside the gene matches. Germline V gives CDR1 MDHEN, CDR2 SYDVKM. CDR3 DNA sequence: TGTGCCAGCAGAAGAAGACTAGCGGGGACCGGGGAGCTGTTTTTT. Protein sequence: CASRRRLAGTGELFF.

J is TRBJ2-1 and V is TRBV29-1; D might be TRBD1 or TRBD2, each matching 5 bases. The CDR3 covers 11 residues. V was trimmed by 3 bases and J by 9 bases, leaving 9 bases between them. Looked up from germline, CDR1 is SQVTM and CDR2 is ANQGSEA. In DNA form, the CDR3 reads TGCAGCGTTGAGGGGGTGGGTGAGCAGTTCTTC. As protein: CSVEGVGEQFF.

The CDR3 bases are TGTGCCAGCAGCTTATGGAACAGGGTCAAAGCTGAAGCTTTCTTT. This translates into CASSLWNRVKAEAFF. The chain has TRBV7-9 and TRBJ1-1; maybe TRBD1 (6 bases). From germline, CDR1 is SEHNR and CDR2 FQNEAQ (reference sequence). CDR3 length: 15 amino acids. V was shortened by 2 bases and J by 6 bases, with 16 bases between the two germline ends. Filled out from reference TRBV7-9 and TRBJ1-1, the complete variable domain reads DTGVSQNPRHKITKRGQNVTFRCDPISEHNRLYWYRQTLGQGPEFLTYFQNEAQLEKSRLLSDRFSAERPKGSFSTLEIQRTEQGDSAMYLCASSLWNRVKAEAFFGQGTRLTVV.

This chain joins TRBV2 and TRBJ2-2; no definite D call. The CDR3 spans 14 residues. V was cut by 8 bases and J by 1 base, with 11 bases left in between. The germline V gene encodes CDR1 SNHLY and CDR2 FYNNEI. CDR3 residues: CASLLARNTGELFF. The CDR3 nucleotides read TGTGCCAGCCTCCTCGCACGGAACACCGGGGAGCTGTTTTTT. Full variable domain (remainder filled in from reference TRBV2 and TRBJ2-2): EPEVTQTPSHQVTQMGQEVILRCVPISNHLYFYWYRQILGQKVEFLVSFYNNEISEKSEIFDDQFSVERPDGSNFTLKIRSTKLEDSAMYFCASLLARNTGELFFGEGSRLTVL.

The chain combines TRBV5-1 with TRBJ2-7, with 7 bases matching TRBD1. V lost 2 bases and J lost 2; bases outside the gene matches: 7. Per the germline V gene, CDR1 is SGHRS and CDR2 is YFSETQ. The CDR3 is made up of 15 amino acids. The CDR3: CASSFGQALPYEQYF. CDR3 in DNA: TGCGCCAGCAGCTTCGGACAGGCGCTCCCCTACGAGCAGTACTTC.

There are a few counts of this clone. V gene TRBV6-1 combines with J gene TRBJ2-3, with a possible D match to TRBD2 (6 bases). The CDR3 covers 15 residues. Trimming pared 5 bases from V and 2 bases from J, leaving 14 bases between. The germline gives CDR1 MNHNS, CDR2 SASEGT. Here the CDR3 reads CASSPTGSLTDTQYF. The CDR3 bases are TGTGCCAGCAGTCCAACCGGGAGCCTCACAGATACGCAGTATTTT.